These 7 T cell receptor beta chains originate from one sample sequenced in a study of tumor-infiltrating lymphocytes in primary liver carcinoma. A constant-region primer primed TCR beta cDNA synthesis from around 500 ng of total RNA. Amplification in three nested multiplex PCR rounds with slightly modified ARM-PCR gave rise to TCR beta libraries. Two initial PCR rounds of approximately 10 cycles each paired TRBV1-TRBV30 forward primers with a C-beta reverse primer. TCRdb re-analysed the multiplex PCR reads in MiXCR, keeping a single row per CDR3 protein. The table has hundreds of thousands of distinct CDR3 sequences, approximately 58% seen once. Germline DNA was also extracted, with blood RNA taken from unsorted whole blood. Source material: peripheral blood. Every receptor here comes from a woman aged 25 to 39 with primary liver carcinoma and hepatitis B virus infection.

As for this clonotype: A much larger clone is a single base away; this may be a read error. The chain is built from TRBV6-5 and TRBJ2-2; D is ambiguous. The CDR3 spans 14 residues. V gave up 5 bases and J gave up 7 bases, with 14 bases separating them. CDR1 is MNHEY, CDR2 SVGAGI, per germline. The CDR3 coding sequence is TGTGCCAGCAGTCCCTTTGGTCTATACGGGGAGCTGTTTTTT. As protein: CASSPFGLYGELFF.

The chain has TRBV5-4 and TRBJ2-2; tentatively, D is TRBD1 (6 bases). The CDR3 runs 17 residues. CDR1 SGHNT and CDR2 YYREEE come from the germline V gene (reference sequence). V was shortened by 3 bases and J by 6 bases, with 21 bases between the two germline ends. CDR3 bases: TGTGCCAGCAGCTCAATATTTACAGGGAACCAGGCCGGGGAGCTGTTTTTT. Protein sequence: CASSSIFTGNQAGELFF.

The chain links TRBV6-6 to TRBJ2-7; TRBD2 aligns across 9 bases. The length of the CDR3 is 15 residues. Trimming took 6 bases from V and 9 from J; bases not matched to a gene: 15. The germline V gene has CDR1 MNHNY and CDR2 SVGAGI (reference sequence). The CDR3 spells CASRAGGPGSYRQYF. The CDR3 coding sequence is TGTGCCAGCAGGGCGGGAGGGCCTGGTTCCTACCGGCAGTACTTC.

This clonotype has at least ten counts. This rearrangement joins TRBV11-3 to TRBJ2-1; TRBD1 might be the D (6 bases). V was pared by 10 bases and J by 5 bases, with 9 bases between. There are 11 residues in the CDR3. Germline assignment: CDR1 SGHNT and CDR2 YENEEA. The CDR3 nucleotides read TGTGCCACCAGGGGCCACAATGAGCAGTTCTTC. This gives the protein CATRGHNEQFF.

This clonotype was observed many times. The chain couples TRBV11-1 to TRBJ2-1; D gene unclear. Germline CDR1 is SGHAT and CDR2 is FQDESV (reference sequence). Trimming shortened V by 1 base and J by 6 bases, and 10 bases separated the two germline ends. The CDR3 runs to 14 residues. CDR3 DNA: TGTGCCAGCAGCTTAGTGCGTTCCGGCAATGAGCAGTTCTTC. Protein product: CASSLVRSGNEQFF.

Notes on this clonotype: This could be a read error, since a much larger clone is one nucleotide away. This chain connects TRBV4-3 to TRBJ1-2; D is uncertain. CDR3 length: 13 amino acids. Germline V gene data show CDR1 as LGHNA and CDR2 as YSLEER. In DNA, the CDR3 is TGCGCCAGCAGCCAAGATGGTAACTATGGCTGCACCTTC. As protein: CASSQDGNYGCTF.

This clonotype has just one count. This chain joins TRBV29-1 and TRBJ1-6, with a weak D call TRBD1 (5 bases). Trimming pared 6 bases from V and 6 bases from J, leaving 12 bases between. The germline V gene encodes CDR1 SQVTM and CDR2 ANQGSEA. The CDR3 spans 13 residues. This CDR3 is CSVVTGFNSPLHF. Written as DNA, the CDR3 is TGCAGCGTGGTAACAGGATTTAATTCACCCCTCCACTTT.